Listed here are 8 T cell receptor beta chains from one sample, sequenced in a study of graft-versus-host responses after intestinal transplantation. Sequencing was performed with immunoSEQ multiplex PCR; in TCRdb, only in-frame clones are kept and a portion is missing. The table has roughly 14,000 clones, approximately 33% seen once. Material: alloreactive CD4+ T cells from a mixed lymphocyte reaction culture, obtained before intestinal transplant. The subset was: CFSE-low proliferating T cells sorted from roughly 6-day pre-transplant mixed lymphocyte reaction (GvH or HvG direction). These TCRs come from a human patient who received an intestinal transplant.

This clone appeared a few times. The J gene is TRBJ1-1, the V gene TRBV7-3, with D hard to call. CDR3 length equals 15 residues. Germline CDR1 and CDR2: SGHTA and FQGTGA. The germline V and J ends were trimmed by 0 bases and 1 base, with 9 bases remaining between them. CDR3 coding DNA: TGTGCCAGCAGCTTAACGAGGGAGAAGAACACTGAAGCTTTCTTT. Translating gives CASSLTREKNTEAFF.

This clone was seen more than once but under ten times. This chain uses TRBV5-1 with TRBJ2-7; 7 bases are shared with TRBD1. This CDR3 spans 15 amino acids. Germline CDR1 and CDR2: SGHRS and YFSETQ. Germline trimming cut 3 bases from V and 3 bases from J; bases unmatched to any gene: 9. This CDR3 is CASSSLTGKNYEQYF. CDR3 DNA: TGCGCCAGCAGCTCGCTGACAGGGAAAAACTACGAGCAGTACTTC.

This clone was detected a few times. The chain carries TRBV5-1 and TRBJ2-1, with D unresolved. Deletions cut 6 bases from V and 9 bases from J, with 10 bases between. Germline V CDR1 and CDR2: SGHRS, YFSETQ. The CDR3 is 11 residues long. CDR3 protein: CASTIRGEQFF. Written as DNA, the CDR3 is TGCGCCAGCACTATCCGCGGTGAGCAGTTCTTC.

The chain links TRBV27 to TRBJ2-7; TRBD1 is a possible D gene (6 bases). The germline V and J ends were trimmed by 3 bases and 1 base, with 16 bases remaining between them. Germline CDR1 is MNHEY and CDR2 is SMNVEV (reference sequence). The CDR3 covers 16 residues. This CDR3 is CASSFFPGAESYEQYF. The CDR3 DNA reads TGTGCCAGCAGTTTTTTCCCAGGGGCGGAATCCTACGAGCAGTACTTC.

The rearrangement joins TRBV4-2 to TRBJ2-7, with 9 bases that match TRBD1. The V gene's germline CDR1 is LGHNA and CDR2 YNFKEQ. V gave up 4 bases and J gave up 5 bases; unmatched junction bases: 9. The CDR3 covers 15 residues. In nucleotides, the CDR3 is TGTGCCAGCAGCCGTACCGGGACAGGGTCCCACGAGCAGTACTTC. Its translation is CASSRTGTGSHEQYF.

The sample holds a few counts of this clone. The gene calls are TRBV6-1 and TRBJ2-7; D gene unclear. The CDR3 is 13 residues long. CDR1 is MNHNS and CDR2 is SASEGT in the germline V gene. Trimming pared 6 bases from V and 2 bases from J, leaving 11 bases between. The CDR3 protein is CASRSPDTYEQYF. CDR3 DNA sequence: TGTGCCAGCAGAAGCCCTGACACCTACGAGCAGTACTTC.

V and J are TRBV13 and TRBJ1-1; a weak D match, TRBD1 (6 bases). The germline V gene encodes CDR1 PRHDT and CDR2 FYEKMQ (reference sequence). The length of the CDR3 is 15 residues. Trimming took off 1 base at V and 0 bases at J, with 9 bases between the two ends. CDR3 residues: CASSLVDRLNTEAFF. The CDR3 nucleotides read TGTGCCAGCAGCTTAGTTGACAGGTTGAACACTGAAGCTTTCTTT.

This chain connects TRBV28 to TRBJ2-1; 7 bases agree with TRBD2. Germline CDR1 MDHEN, CDR2 SYDVKM. This CDR3 spans 16 amino acids. The V and J ends lost 4 bases and 9 bases, in that order; junction bases with no gene match: 15. The CDR3 region has the DNA TGTGCCAGCAGTTCACCCTCAGGAGCGGGAATAGGTGAGCAGTTCTTC. Its protein product is CASSSPSGAGIGEQFF.